This TCR beta chain was sequenced in a study of T cells after yellow fever vaccination. Study-level findings and limits: The secondary response was weaker but peaked faster, day 5 versus 15.

TCRdb re-derived calls from the 5' RACE reads in MiXCR, one entry per CDR3 protein. The sample has approximately 330,000 distinct CDR3 sequences, about 12% seen once. The CDR3 is 11 residues long. CDR1 is KGHSH, CDR2 LQKENI, per germline. In the case of this clonotype: Its target is not known. At one of its ends the junction is not consistent with the germline gene, which may arise from a read error.

The material was CD4+ T cells sorted from PBMCs, obtained 15 days after the yellow fever booster vaccination. The chain is built from TRBV18 and TRBJ2-5; D is unresolved. The sequence derives from a man aged 18 to 29 who received the YFV17D yellow fever vaccine. CDR3 sequence: CASTYQKTQYF. In nucleotides, the CDR3 is TGTGCCAGCACATACCAAAAGACCCAGTACTTC.